This T cell receptor beta chain comes out of a study of blood T cell repertoires in COVID-19. Sequenced by immunoSEQ multiplex PCR; TCRdb stores in-frame clones only, minus some. The repertoire holds around 130,000 clones, 75% to 80% seen once, with 6.5% to 9.5% in the top ten. V dropped 0 bases and J dropped 2; count of bases not matched to a gene: 3. CDR1 is MGHRA, CDR2 YSYEKL, per germline. The CDR3 extends over 15 amino acids. V is TRBV4-1 and J is TRBJ2-7; 8 bases align to TRBD1. Source material: peripheral blood. The source of this sequence is a human donor in a cohort sampled during active COVID-19. CDR3 bases: TGCGCCAGCAGCCAAGACGGACAGGGTGCCTACGAGCAGTACTTC. This encodes CASSQDGQGAYEQYF.